These 12 T cell receptor beta chains originate from one sample sequenced in a study of OX40 agonist ivuxolimab in advanced cancers. Using immunoSEQ multiplex PCR, the repertoire was profiled, and TCRdb retains in-frame clones only, with some absent. Among 65,000 to 100,000 clones listed, roughly 87% were seen once. Source: CD4+ or CD8+ T cells sorted from blood, taken in a trial of the OX40 agonist ivuxolimab. These receptors were taken from an adult with an advanced solid tumor such as melanoma, head and neck, liver or kidney cancer.

This clone turned up a few times. The genes are TRBV7-8 and TRBJ1-1; D uncertain. V was cut by 5 bases and J by 0 bases, with 13 bases left in between. The CDR3 has 15 amino acids. Germline V gives CDR1 SGHVS, CDR2 FQNEAQ. Written as DNA, the CDR3 is TGTGCCAGCAGCCTAAAAAGGGCCCTGAACACTGAAGCTTTCTTT. This translates into CASSLKRALNTEAFF.

V and J are TRBV30 and TRBJ2-2, with D unresolved. This CDR3 has 14 amino acids. Trimming pared 4 bases from V and 0 bases from J, leaving 9 bases between. Germline V gives CDR1 GTSNPN, CDR2 SVGIG (reference sequence). The CDR3 loop is CAWTRQTNTGELFF. The CDR3 DNA reads as TGTGCCTGGACCCGACAAACGAACACCGGGGAGCTGTTTTTT.

The chain employs TRBV7-9 and TRBJ1-5; D is ambiguous. Germline V CDR1 and CDR2: SEHNR, FQNEAQ (reference sequence). The CDR3 is 12 amino acids. V lost 2 bases to trimming and J lost 3 bases, with 2 bases between them. CDR3 bases: TGTGCCAGCAGCTTACTCAATCAGCCCCAGCATTTT. Protein sequence: CASSLLNQPQHF.

This chain joins TRBV4-1 and TRBJ2-2, with D uncertain. The CDR3 spans 12 residues. V was clipped by 4 bases and J by 7 bases, with 7 bases between them. Per germline, CDR1 MGHRA and CDR2 YSYEKL. The CDR3 region has the DNA TGCGCCAGCAGCCGGAACGACGGGGAGCTGTTTTTT. It is translated as CASSRNDGELFF.

The J gene is TRBJ1-6, the V gene TRBV9; tentative D call: TRBD1 (5 bases). The CDR3 is made up of 17 amino acids. CDR1 is SGDLS and CDR2 is YYNGEE in the germline V gene. Trimming left V 3 bases short and J 1 base short, with 14 bases between. This CDR3 is CASSAPLGGSYNSPLHF. DNA for the CDR3: TGTGCCAGCAGCGCCCCCCTGGGGGGTTCCTATAATTCACCCCTCCACTTT.

The chain recombines TRBV5-6 with TRBJ2-3, with a possible D match to TRBD1 (5 bases). The V gene's germline CDR1 is SGHDT and CDR2 YYEEEE. CDR3 size: 11 residues. Trimming took 1 base from V and 12 from J, leaving 9 bases between them. The CDR3 loop reads CASSLRQGQYF. The CDR3 coding sequence is TGTGCCAGCAGCTTGAGGCAGGGACAGTATTTT.

In this sample, this clone turned up a few times. This sequence joins TRBV14 and TRBJ1-2, with 10 bases aligning to TRBD1. Germline V lookup: CDR1 SGHDN, CDR2 FVKESK. Trimming at V came to 2 bases and at J to 4 bases, leaving 4 bases not matched to a gene. This CDR3 comprises 15 residues. CDR3 sequence (DNA): TGTGCCAGCAGCCAACTCCGGACAGGGGGCTATGGCTACACCTTC. Translation gives CASSQLRTGGYGYTF.

The chain links TRBV6-1 to TRBJ2-7; D perhaps matches TRBD1 (5 bases). Trimming removed 6 bases at V and 3 bases at J, with 12 bases between. Germline CDR1 and CDR2: MNHNS and SASEGT. This CDR3 region has 13 residues. The CDR3 protein is CASRDTGNYEQYF. In DNA, the CDR3 is TGTGCCAGCAGGGACACGGGTAACTACGAGCAGTACTTC.

This sequence joins TRBV28 and TRBJ1-1; 11 bases fit TRBD1. Germline trimming cut 6 bases from V and 4 bases from J; bases unmatched to any gene: 4. Germline CDR1 is MDHEN and CDR2 is SYDVKM. The CDR3 consists of 14 residues. CDR3 sequence: CASSWTGGGTEAFF. In DNA, the CDR3 is TGTGCCAGCAGCTGGACAGGGGGCGGCACTGAAGCTTTCTTT.

This chain joins TRBV9 and TRBJ1-3, with unresolved D. Germline V gene lookup returns CDR1 SGDLS and CDR2 YYNGEE. CDR3 size: 14 residues. Trimming stripped 6 bases from V and 0 bases from J, with 10 bases between. The CDR3, as DNA: TGTGCCAGCACCCCTGGTAGCTCTGGAAACACCATATATTTT. Translation: CASTPGSSGNTIYF.

This clone was seen more than once but under ten times. This chain connects TRBV6-5 to TRBJ1-5; D remains unclear. Deletions cut 5 bases from V and 6 bases from J, with 11 bases between. This CDR3 comprises 13 residues. Per germline, CDR1 MNHEY and CDR2 SVGAGI. The CDR3 spells CASSETPRQPQHF. DNA of the CDR3: TGTGCCAGCAGTGAAACACCTCGTCAGCCCCAGCATTTT.

This clone is deemed medium-sized. The chain couples TRBV19 to TRBJ1-3, with 9 bases lining up with TRBD1. There are 11 residues in the CDR3. V gave up 8 bases and J gave up 7 bases; unmatched junction bases: 0. Per the germline V gene, CDR1 is LNHDA and CDR2 is SQIVND (reference sequence). CDR3 coding DNA: TGTGCCAGTGGGACAGGGAACACCATATATTTT. This gives the protein CASGTGNTIYF.